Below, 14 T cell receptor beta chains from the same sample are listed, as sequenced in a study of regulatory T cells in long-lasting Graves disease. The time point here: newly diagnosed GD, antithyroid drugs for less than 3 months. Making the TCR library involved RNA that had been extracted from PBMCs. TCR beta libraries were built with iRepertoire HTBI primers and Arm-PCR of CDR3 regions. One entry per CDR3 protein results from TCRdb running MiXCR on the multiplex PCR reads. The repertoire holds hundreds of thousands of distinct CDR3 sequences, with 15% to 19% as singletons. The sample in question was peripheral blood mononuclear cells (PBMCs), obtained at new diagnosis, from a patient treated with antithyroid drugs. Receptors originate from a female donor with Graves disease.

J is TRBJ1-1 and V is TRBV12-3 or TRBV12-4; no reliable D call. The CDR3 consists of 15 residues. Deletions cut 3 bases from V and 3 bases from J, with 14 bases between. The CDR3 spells CASSLSGSGYTEAFF. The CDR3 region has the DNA TGTGCCAGCAGTTTGTCCGGCTCGGGGTACACTGAAGCTTTCTTT.

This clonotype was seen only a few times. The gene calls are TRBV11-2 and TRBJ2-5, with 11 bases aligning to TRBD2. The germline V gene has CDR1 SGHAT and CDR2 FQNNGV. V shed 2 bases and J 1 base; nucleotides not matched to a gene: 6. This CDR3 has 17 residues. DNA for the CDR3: TGTGCCAGCAGCTTAATAGCGACTAGCGGGGTCCAAGAGACCCAGTACTTC. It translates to CASSLIATSGVQETQYF.

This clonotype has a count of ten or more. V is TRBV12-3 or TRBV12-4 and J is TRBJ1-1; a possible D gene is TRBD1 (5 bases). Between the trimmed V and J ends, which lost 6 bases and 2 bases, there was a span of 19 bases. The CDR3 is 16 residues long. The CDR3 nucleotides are TGTGCCAGCAGCCCTCCGGGGGGGAGGGGAAACACTGAAGCTTTCTTT. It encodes CASSPPGGRGNTEAFF.

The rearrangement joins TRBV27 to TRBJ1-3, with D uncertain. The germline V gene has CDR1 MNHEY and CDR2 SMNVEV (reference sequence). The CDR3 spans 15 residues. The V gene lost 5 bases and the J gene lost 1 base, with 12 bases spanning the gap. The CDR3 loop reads CASSIQYSSGNTIYF. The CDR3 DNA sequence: TGTGCCAGCAGTATACAGTACTCTTCTGGAAACACCATATATTTT.

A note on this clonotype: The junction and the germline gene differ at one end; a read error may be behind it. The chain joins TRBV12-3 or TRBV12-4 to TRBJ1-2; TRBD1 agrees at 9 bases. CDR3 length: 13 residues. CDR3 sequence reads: CAGSQTGGYGYTF. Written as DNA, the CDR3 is TGTGCCGGCAGCCAGACAGGGGGCTATGGCTACACCTTC.

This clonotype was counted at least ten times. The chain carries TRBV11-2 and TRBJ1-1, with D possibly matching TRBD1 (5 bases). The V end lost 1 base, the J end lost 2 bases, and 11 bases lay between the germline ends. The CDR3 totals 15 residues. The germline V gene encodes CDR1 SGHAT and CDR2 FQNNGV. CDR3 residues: CASSLGPGTNTEAFF. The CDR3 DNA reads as TGTGCCAGCAGCTTAGGTCCCGGGACCAACACTGAAGCTTTCTTT.

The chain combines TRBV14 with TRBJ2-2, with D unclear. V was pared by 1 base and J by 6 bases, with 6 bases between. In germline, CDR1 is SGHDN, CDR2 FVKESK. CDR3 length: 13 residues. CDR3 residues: CASSQVWSGELFF. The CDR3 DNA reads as TGTGCCAGCAGCCAAGTGTGGTCCGGGGAGCTGTTTTTT. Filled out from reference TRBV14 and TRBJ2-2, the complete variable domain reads EAGVTQFPSHSVIEKGQTVTLRCDPISGHDNLYWYRRVMGKEIKFLLHFVKESKQDESGMPNNRFLAERTGGTYSTLKVQPAELEDSGVYFCASSQVWSGELFFGEGSRLTVL.

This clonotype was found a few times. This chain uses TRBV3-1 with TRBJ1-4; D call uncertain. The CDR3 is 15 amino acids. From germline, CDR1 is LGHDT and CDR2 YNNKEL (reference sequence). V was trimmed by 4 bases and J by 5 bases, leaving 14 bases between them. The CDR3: CASSPQRVTNEKLFF. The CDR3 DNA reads TGTGCCAGCAGCCCTCAGCGAGTGACGAATGAAAAACTGTTTTTT.

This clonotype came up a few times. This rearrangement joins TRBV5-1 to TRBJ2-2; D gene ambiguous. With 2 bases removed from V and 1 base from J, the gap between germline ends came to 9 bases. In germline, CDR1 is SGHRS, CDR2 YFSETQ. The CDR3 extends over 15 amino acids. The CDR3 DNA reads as TGCGCCAGCAGCTTAGGACGGAGGAACACCGGGGAGCTGTTTTTT. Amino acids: CASSLGRRNTGELFF.

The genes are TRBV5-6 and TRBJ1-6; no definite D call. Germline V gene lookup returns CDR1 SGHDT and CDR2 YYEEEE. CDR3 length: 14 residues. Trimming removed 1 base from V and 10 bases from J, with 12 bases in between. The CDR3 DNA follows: TGTGCCAGCAGCTTGCGGGGAAACAGCTCACCCCTCCACTTT. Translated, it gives CASSLRGNSSPLHF. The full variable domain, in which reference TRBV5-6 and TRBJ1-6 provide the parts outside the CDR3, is DAGVTQSPTHLIKTRGQQVTLRCSPKSGHDTVSWYQQALGQGPQFIFQYYEEEERQRGNFPDRFSGHQFPNYSSELNVNALLLGDSALYLCASSLRGNSSPLHFGNGTRLTVT.

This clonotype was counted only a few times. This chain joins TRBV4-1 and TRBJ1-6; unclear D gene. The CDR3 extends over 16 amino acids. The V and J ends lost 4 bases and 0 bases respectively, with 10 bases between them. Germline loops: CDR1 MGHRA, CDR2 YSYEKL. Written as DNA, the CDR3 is TGCGCCAGCAGCCGAGACCCGAGCTCCTATAATTCACCCCTCCACTTT. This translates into CASSRDPSSYNSPLHF.

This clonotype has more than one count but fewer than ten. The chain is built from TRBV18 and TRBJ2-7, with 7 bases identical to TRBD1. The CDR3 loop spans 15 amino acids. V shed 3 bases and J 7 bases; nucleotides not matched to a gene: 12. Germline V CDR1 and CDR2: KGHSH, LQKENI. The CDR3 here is CASSPRQGRPGEQYF. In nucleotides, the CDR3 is TGTGCCAGCTCACCCCGACAGGGTAGGCCTGGAGAGCAGTACTTC. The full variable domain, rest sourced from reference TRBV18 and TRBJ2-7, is NAGVMQNPRHLVRRRGQEARLRCSPMKGHSHVYWYRQLPEEGLKFMVYLQKENIIDESGMPKERFSAEFPKEGPSILRIQQVVRGDSAAYFCASSPRQGRPGEQYFGPGTRLTVT.

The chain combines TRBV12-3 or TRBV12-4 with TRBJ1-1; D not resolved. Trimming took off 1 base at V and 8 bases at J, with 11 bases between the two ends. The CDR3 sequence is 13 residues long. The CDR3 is CASSLGGYREAFF. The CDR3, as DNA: TGTGCCAGCAGTTTAGGGGGTTACCGGGAAGCTTTCTTT.

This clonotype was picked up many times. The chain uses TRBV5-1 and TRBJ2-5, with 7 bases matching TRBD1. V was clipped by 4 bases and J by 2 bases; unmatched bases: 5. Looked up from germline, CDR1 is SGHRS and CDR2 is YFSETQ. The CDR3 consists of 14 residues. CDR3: CASSDPGQQETQYF. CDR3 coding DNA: TGCGCCAGCAGCGACCCGGGACAGCAAGAGACCCAGTACTTC.